This T cell receptor (beta chain) was profiled in a study of T-cell reconstitution after alpha-beta-depleted transplantation in children. This clonotype occurred many times. Its antigen is unidentified. Germline V gene sequence: CDR1 DFQATT, CDR2 SNEGSKA (reference sequence). The CDR3 sequence is 17 residues long. V was trimmed by 3 bases and J by 2 bases, leaving 21 bases between them. A TCRbeta library incorporating unique molecular identifiers was prepared. TCRdb fed the PCR reads into MiXCR, producing one record per CDR3 protein. This table has about 580,000 distinct CDR3 sequences, about 21% appearing once. Overall study findings and caveats: T-cell counts and diversity were attributed mostly to newly produced T cells one year after transplant. In patients about two months after transplant, alpha-beta T cells reportedly arose from several hundred expanded graft clones.

This clonotype originated in a boy younger than two who had a stem cell transplant for acute myeloid leukemia, so the T cells may come from the graft donor. The specimen was PBMCs, mostly from graft donor cells, collected 360 days after TCRalphabeta/CD19-depleted stem cell transplant. This chain uses TRBV20-1 with TRBJ2-3; D may be TRBD2 (6 bases). The chain's CDR3 is CSASSGYPGVFTDTQYF. CDR3 nucleotides: TGCAGTGCTAGTTCAGGGTACCCGGGAGTCTTCACAGATACGCAGTATTTT.